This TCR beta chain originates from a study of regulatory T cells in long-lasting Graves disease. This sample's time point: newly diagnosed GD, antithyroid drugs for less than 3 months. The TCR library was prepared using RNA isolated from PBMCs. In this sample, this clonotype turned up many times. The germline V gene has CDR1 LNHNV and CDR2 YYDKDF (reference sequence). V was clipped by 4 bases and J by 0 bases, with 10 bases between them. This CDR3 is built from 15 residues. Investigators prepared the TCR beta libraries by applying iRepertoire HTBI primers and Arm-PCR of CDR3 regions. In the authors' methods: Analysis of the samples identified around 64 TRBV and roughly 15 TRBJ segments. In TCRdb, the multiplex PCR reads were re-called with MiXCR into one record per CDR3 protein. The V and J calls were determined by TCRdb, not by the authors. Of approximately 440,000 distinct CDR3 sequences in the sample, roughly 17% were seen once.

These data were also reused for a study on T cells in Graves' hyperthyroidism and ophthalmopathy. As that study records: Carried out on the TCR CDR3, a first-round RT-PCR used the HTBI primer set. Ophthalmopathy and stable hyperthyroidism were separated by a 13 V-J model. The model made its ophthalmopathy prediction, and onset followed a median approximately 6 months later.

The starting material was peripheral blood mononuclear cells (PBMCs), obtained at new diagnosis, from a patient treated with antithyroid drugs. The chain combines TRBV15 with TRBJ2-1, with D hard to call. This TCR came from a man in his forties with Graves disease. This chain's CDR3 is CATSNAADSYNEQFF. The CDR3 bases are TGTGCCACCAGCAATGCCGCGGACTCCTACAATGAGCAGTTCTTC.